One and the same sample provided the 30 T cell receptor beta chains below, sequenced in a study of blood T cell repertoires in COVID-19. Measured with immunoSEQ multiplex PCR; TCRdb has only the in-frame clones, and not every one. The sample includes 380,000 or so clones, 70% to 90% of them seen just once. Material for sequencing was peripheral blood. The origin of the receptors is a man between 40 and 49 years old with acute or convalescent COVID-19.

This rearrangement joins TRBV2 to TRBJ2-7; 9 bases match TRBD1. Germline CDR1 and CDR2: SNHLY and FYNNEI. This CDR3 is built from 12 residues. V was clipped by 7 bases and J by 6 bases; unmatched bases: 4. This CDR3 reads CASKQGASEQYF. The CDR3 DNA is TGTGCCAGCAAACAGGGGGCAAGCGAGCAGTACTTC.

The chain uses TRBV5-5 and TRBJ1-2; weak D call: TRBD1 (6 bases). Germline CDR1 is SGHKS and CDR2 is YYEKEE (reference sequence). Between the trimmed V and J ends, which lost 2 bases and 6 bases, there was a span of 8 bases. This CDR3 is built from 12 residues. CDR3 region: CASSLGQNGYTF. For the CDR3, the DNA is TGTGCCAGCAGCTTAGGACAGAATGGCTACACCTTC.

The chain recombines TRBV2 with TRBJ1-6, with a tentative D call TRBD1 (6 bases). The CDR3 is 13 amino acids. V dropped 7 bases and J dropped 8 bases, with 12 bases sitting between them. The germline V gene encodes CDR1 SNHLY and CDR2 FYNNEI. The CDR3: CASTRGRDSPLHF. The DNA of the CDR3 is TGTGCCAGCACTAGGGGGAGGGATTCACCCCTCCACTTT.

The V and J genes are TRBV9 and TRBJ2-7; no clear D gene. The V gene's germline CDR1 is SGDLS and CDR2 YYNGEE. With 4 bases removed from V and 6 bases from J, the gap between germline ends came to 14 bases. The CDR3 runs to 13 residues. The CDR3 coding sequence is TGTGCCAGCAGCCGTCCATCATCTAGCGAGCAGTACTTC. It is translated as CASSRPSSSEQYF.

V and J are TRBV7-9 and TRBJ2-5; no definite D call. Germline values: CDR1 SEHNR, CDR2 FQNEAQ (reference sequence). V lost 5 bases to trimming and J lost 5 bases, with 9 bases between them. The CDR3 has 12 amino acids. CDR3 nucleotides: TGTGCCAGCAGCCCGCGGATTGAGACCCAGTACTTC. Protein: CASSPRIETQYF.

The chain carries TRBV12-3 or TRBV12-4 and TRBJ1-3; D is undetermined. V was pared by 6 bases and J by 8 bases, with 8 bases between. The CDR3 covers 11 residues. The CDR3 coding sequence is TGTGCCAGCAGCTCACTTCACACCATATATTTT. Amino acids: CASSSLHTIYF.

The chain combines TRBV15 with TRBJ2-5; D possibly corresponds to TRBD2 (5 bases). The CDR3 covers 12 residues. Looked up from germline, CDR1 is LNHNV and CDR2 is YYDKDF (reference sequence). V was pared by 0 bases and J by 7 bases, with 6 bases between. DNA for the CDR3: TGTGCCACCAGCAGAGATGGAGGGACCCAGTACTTC. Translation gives CATSRDGGTQYF.

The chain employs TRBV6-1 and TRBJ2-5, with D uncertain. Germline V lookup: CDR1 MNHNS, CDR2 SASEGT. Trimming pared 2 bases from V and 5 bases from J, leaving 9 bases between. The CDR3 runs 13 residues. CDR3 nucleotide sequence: TGTGCCAGCAGTGAATATGATCGGGAGACCCAGTACTTC. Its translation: CASSEYDRETQYF.

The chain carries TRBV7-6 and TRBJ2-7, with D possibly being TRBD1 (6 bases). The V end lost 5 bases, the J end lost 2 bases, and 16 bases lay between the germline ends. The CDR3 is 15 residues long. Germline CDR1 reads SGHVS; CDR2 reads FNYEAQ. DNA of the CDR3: TGTGCCAGCAGCGTACATTGGGGGCCGGCCTACGAGCAGTACTTC. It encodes CASSVHWGPAYEQYF.

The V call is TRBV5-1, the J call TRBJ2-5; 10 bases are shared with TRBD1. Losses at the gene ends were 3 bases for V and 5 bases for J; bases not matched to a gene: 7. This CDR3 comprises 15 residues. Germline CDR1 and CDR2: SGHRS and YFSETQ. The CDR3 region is CASSSEGQGFETQYF. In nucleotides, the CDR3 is TGCGCCAGCAGCTCGGAGGGACAGGGGTTCGAGACCCAGTACTTC.

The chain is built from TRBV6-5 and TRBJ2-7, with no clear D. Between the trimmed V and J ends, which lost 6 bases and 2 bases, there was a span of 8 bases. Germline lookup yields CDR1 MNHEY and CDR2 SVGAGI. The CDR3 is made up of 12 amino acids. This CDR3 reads CASRKVAYEQYF. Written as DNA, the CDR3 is TGTGCCAGCAGGAAAGTAGCCTACGAGCAGTACTTC.

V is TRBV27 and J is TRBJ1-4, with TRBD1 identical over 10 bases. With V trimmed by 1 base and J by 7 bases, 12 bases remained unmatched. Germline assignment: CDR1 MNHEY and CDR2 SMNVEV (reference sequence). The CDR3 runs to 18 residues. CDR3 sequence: CASSLLSRDRGGGEKLFF. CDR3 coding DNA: TGTGCCAGCAGTTTATTGTCCCGGGACAGGGGCGGGGGTGAAAAACTGTTTTTT.

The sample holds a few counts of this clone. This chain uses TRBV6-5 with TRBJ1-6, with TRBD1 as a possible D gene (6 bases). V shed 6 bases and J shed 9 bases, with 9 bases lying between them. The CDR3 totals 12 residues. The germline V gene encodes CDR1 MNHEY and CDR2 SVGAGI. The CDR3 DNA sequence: TGTGCCAGCAGGGCGACAGGTTCACCCCTCCACTTT. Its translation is CASRATGSPLHF.

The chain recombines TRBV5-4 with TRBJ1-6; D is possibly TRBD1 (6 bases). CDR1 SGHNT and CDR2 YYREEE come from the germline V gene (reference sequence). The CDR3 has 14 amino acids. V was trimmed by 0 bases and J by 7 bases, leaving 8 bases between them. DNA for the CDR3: TGTGCCAGCAGCTTGGCCGACAGGAATTCACCCCTCCACTTT. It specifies CASSLADRNSPLHF.

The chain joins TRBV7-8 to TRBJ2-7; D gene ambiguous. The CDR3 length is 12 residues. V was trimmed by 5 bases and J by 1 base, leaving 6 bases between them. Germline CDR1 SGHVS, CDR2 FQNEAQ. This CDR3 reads CASSRSSYEQYF. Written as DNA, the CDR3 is TGTGCCAGCAGCCGTTCATCCTACGAGCAGTACTTC.

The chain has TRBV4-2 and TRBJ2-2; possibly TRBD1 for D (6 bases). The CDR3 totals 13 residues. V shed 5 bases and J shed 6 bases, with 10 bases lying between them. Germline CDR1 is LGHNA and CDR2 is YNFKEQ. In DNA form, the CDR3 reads TGTGCCAGCAGCGACGGACAGTCCGGGGAGCTGTTTTTT. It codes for CASSDGQSGELFF.

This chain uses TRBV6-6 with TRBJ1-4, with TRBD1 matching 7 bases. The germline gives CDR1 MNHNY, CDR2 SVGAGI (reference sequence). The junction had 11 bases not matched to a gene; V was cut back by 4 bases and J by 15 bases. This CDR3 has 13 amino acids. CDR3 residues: CASSWDSGTEVFF. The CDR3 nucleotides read TGTGCCAGCAGTTGGGATTCCGGGACAGAAGTGTTTTTT.

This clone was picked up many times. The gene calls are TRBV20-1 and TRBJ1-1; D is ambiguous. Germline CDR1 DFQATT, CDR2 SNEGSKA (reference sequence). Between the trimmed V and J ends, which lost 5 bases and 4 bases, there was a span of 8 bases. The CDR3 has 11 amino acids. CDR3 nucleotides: TGCAGTGCTGTGTATAGCACTGAAGCTTTCTTT. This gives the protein CSAVYSTEAFF.

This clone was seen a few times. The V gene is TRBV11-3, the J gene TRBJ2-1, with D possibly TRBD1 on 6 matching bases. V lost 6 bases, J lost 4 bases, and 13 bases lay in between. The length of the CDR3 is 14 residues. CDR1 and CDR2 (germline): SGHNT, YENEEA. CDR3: CASSVGAVYNEQFF. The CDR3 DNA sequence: TGTGCCAGCAGTGTGGGGGCCGTTTACAATGAGCAGTTCTTC.

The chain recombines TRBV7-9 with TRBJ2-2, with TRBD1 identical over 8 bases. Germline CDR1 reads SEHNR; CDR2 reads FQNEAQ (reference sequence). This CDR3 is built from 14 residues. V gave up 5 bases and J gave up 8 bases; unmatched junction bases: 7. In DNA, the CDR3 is TGTGCCAGCAGCCCACAGACAGGGGCAGGGGAGCTGTTTTTT. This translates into CASSPQTGAGELFF.

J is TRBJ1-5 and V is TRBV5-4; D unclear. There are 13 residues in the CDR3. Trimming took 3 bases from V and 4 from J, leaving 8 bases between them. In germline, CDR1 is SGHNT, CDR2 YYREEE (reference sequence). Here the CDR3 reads CASSSGPNQPQHF. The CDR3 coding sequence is TGTGCCAGCAGCTCGGGTCCAAATCAGCCCCAGCATTTT. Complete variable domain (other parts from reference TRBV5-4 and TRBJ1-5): ETGVTQSPTHLIKTRGQQVTLRCSSQSGHNTVSWYQQALGQGPQFIFQYYREEENGRGNFPPRFSGLQFPNYSSELNVNALELDDSALYLCASSSGPNQPQHFGDGTRLSIL.

CDR3 nucleotide sequence: TGTGCCAGCAGCCTGACTAGCGGTAACAATGAGCAGTTCTTC. As protein: CASSLTSGNNEQFF. This chain links TRBV11-3 with TRBJ2-1, with TRBD2 matching 9 bases. CDR3 length: 14 amino acids. Trimming at V came to 5 bases and at J to 5 bases, leaving 4 bases not matched to a gene. Germline V lookup: CDR1 SGHNT, CDR2 YENEEA.

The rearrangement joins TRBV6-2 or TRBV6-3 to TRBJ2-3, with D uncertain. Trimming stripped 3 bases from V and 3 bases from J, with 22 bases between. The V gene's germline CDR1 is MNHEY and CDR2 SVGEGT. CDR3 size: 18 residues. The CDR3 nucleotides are TGTGCCAGCAGTTATTGGGCCATGGTGCGAACCACGACAGATACGCAGTATTTT. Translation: CASSYWAMVRTTTDTQYF.

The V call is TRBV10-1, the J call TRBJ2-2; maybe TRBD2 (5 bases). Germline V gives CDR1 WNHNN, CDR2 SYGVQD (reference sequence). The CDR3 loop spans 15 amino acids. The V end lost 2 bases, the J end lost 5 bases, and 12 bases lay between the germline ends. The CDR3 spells CASSEKRSGTGELFF. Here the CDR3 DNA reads TGCGCCAGCAGTGAGAAGCGGAGCGGAACCGGGGAGCTGTTTTTT.

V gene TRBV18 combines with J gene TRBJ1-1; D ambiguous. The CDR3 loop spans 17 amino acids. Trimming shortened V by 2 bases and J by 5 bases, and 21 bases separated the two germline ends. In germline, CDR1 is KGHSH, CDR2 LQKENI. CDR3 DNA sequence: TGTGCCAGCTCACCAAGGAGAGACGGTCAAGGGAGTACTGAAGCTTTCTTT. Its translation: CASSPRRDGQGSTEAFF.

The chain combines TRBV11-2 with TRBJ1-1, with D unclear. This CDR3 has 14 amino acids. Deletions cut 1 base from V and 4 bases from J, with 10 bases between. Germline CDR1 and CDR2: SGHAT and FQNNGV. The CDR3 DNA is TGTGCCAGCAGCTTAGTTCCGGGAAGCACTGAAGCTTTCTTT. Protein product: CASSLVPGSTEAFF.

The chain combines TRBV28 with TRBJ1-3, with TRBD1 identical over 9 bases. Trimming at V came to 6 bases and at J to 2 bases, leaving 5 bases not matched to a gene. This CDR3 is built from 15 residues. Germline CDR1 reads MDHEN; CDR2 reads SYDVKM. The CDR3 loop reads CASRAGQGPGNTIYF. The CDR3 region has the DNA TGTGCCAGCAGGGCGGGACAGGGCCCTGGAAACACCATATATTTT.

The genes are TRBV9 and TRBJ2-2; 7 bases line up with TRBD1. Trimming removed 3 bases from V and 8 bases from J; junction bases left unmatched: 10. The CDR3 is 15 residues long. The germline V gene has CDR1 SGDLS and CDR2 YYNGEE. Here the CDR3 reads CASSEGTAFWGELFF. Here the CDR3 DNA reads TGTGCCAGCAGCGAGGGGACAGCTTTTTGGGGGGAGCTGTTTTTT.

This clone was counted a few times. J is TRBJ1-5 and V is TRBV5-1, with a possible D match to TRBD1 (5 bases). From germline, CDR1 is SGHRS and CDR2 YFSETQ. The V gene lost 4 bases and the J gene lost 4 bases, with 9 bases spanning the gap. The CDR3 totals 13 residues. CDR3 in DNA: TGCGCCAGCAGCCGCGACAGTAATCAGCCCCAGCATTTT. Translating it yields CASSRDSNQPQHF. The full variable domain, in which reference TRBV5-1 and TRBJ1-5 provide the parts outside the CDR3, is KAGVTQTPRYLIKTRGQQVTLSCSPISGHRSVSWYQQTPGQGLQFLFEYFSETQRNKGNFPGRFSGRQFSNSRSEMNVSTLELGDSALYLCASSRDSNQPQHFGDGTRLSIL.

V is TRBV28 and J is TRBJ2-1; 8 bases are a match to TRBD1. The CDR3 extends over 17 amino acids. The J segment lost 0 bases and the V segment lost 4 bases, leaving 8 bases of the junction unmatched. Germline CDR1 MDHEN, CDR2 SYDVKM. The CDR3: CASSSDRESSSYNEQFF. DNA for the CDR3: TGTGCCAGCAGTTCGGACAGGGAATCGAGCTCCTACAATGAGCAGTTCTTC.